This TCR beta chain was observed in a study of identical twins. This clonotype came up a few times. TCRdb processed the 5' RACE reads anew with MiXCR; each CDR3 protein has one entry. The data contain 1.5 million to 2 million distinct CDR3 sequences, less than 35% of them singletons. Source material: cord blood. The sequence was collected from a newborn girl in good health.

Here the CDR3 DNA reads TGCAGTGCTCTAGCGGCAGATACGCAGTATTTT. Amino acid sequence: CSALAADTQYF. The chain links TRBV20-1 to TRBJ2-3, with TRBD2 matching over 7 bases. The CDR3 consists of 11 residues. From germline, CDR1 is DFQATT and CDR2 SNEGSKA (reference sequence). Trimming took 5 bases from V and 4 from J; bases not matched to a gene: 0.